The 23 T cell receptor beta chains listed next were all sequenced from one sample in a study of T cells in women clearing cervical HPV infection. Sequencing was performed with immunoSEQ multiplex PCR; in TCRdb, only in-frame clones are kept and a portion is missing. The sample has about 14,000 clones. The sample taken for sequencing was blood buffy coat. The source is a woman between 18 and 70 years old with a cervical HPV16 infection that either progressed to CIN3+ or cleared (not recorded which).

As to this clone: The observed sequence ends 3 residues before the CDR3 terminus, with the missing tail filled in from the germline J gene. The chain couples TRBV7-7 to TRBJ2-1; tentative D call: TRBD1 (5 bases). CDR1 is SSHAT and CDR2 is FNYEAQ in the germline V gene (reference sequence). Between the trimmed V and J ends, which lost 5 bases and 7 bases, there was a span of 18 bases. CDR3 length: 15 residues. Here the CDR3 reads CASSRGQASSNEQFF. The CDR3 bases that were read are TGTGCCAGCAGCCGCGGACAAGCGTCATCGAATGAG.

With regard to this clone: The read comes to an end 3 residues before the CDR3 does, leaving the germline J gene to fill in the end. This rearrangement joins TRBV7-6 to TRBJ2-3; no clear D gene. Germline V gene data show CDR1 as SGHVS and CDR2 as FNYEAQ. The CDR3 covers 16 residues. CDR3: CASSLGLAAVQETQYF. The CDR3 DNA, read in part, is TGTGCCAGCAGCTTAGGTCTCGCGGCGGTACAAGAGACG.

About this clone itself: The read ends 3 residues early relative to the CDR3; the germline J gene fills the gap. The chain uses TRBV20-1 and TRBJ1-1; no reliable D call. The ends were cut back, 8 bases at V and 5 bases at J, with 12 bases in the middle. The CDR3 loop spans 11 amino acids. The germline V gene has CDR1 DFQATT and CDR2 SNEGSKA (reference sequence). CDR3 residues: CSSTAETEAFF. The DNA read from the CDR3 is TGCAGTTCAACAGCGGAAACTGAA.

Of note for this clone: Coverage ceases 3 residues before the CDR3 finishes, and the germline J gene fills in the end. The chain uses TRBV6-2 or TRBV6-3 and TRBJ2-3; weak D call: TRBD1 (5 bases). CDR1 MNHEY and CDR2 SVGEGT come from the germline V gene. The CDR3 length is 15 residues. CDR3 residues: CASSYSATDKETQYF. CDR3 DNA, as far as it was read: TGTGCCAGCAGTTACTCGGCGACAGACAAAGAGACG.

Notes on this clone: Read data end 3 residues before the CDR3 end; the end is taken from the germline J gene. This rearrangement joins TRBV7-2 to TRBJ2-1, with D perhaps TRBD2 (6 bases). This CDR3 spans 14 amino acids. V was clipped by 8 bases and J by 3 bases, with 14 bases between them. Per the germline V gene, CDR1 is SGHTA and CDR2 is FQGNSA. The CDR3 bases that were read are TGTGCCAGCGGCGGGACTTCCATCTACAATGAG. It codes for CASGGTSIYNE. The CDR3 in full is CASGGTSIYNEQFF. The whole variable domain, remainder taken from reference TRBV7-2 and TRBJ2-1, is GAGVSQSPSNKVTEKGKDVELRCDPISGHTALYWYRQSLGQGLEFLIYFQGNSAPDKSGLPSDRFSAERTGGSVSTLTIQRTQQEDSAVYLCASGGTSIYNEQFFGPGTRLTVL.

As to this clone: The CDR3 end lies 3 residues beyond the end of the read and is filled in from the germline J gene. V usage is TRBV18 and J usage is TRBJ1-1; TRBD1 is a possible D gene (5 bases). Germline V gene data show CDR1 as KGHSH and CDR2 as LQKENI. V gave up 0 bases and J gave up 4 bases, with 12 bases separating them. The CDR3 has 15 residues. The CDR3 DNA, read in part, is TGTGCCAGCTCACCACCGGACAAGAGGCGCACTGAA. This sequence encodes CASSPPDKRRTE. In full, the CDR3 reads CASSPPDKRRTEAFF.

A remark on this clone: The read comes to an end 3 residues before the CDR3 does, leaving the germline J gene to fill in the end. The chain uses TRBV4-1 and TRBJ2-3; D is possibly TRBD1 or TRBD2 (5 bases each). The germline V and J ends were trimmed by 3 bases and 1 base, with 14 bases remaining between them. The CDR3 is 16 amino acids. Germline CDR1 is MGHRA and CDR2 is YSYEKL. The DNA read from the CDR3 is TGCGCCAGCAGCCAGGGGAGAGGACAAGGCACAGATACG. Translating gives CASSQGRGQGTDT. The CDR3 in full is CASSQGRGQGTDTQYF.

Regarding this clone: The read falls 3 residues short of the CDR3 end, and the missing part is taken from the germline J gene. This rearrangement joins TRBV7-8 to TRBJ2-2, with 10 nucleotides matching TRBD2. V lost 2 bases to trimming and J lost 5 bases; unmatched junction nucleotides: 5. The length of the CDR3 is 16 residues. Looked up from germline, CDR1 is SGHVS and CDR2 is FQNEAQ. The sequenced CDR3 bases are TGTGCCAGCAGCTTACGAGCGGGAGGGCCGACCGGGGAG. This codes for CASSLRAGGPTGE. The whole CDR3 sequence is CASSLRAGGPTGELFF. The full variable domain, completed using reference TRBV7-8 and TRBJ2-2, is GAGVSQSPRYKVAKRGQDVALRCDPISGHVSLFWYQQALGQGPEFLTYFQNEAQLDKSGLPSDRFFAERPEGSVSTLKIQRTQQEDSAVYLCASSLRAGGPTGELFFGEGSRLTVL.

Comments on this clone: The read comes to an end 3 residues before the CDR3 does, leaving the germline J gene to fill in the end. The genes are TRBV7-2 and TRBJ1-1; D perhaps matches TRBD1 (5 bases). V dropped 1 base and J dropped 5 bases, with 11 bases sitting between them. Germline CDR1 reads SGHTA; CDR2 reads FQGNSA. The CDR3 consists of 14 residues. The CDR3 here is CASSLVRVGTEAFF. The sequenced CDR3 bases are TGTGCCAGCAGCTTAGTCAGGGTGGGGACTGAA.

A remark on this clone: The read ends 3 residues before the CDR3 terminus; that terminus is restored from the germline J gene. The chain is built from TRBV5-1 and TRBJ1-4, with no clear D. The length of the CDR3 is 15 residues. V lost 0 bases and J lost 5, with 11 bases in between. Germline-derived CDR1 and CDR2 are SGHRS and YFSETQ. The CDR3 reads CASSLEAGPNEKLFF. The CDR3 bases that were read are TGCGCCAGCAGCTTGGAGGCAGGTCCAAATGAAAAA.

On this clone itself: The missing CDR3 end, 3 residues past where the read stops, is filled in from the germline J gene. This chain connects TRBV20-1 to TRBJ1-1; D gene uncertain. Trimming pared 1 base from V and 4 bases from J, leaving 7 bases between. This CDR3 has 12 amino acids. Germline CDR1 reads DFQATT; CDR2 reads SNEGSKA (reference sequence). The CDR3 region is CSARAPGTEAFF. CDR3 DNA, as far as it was read: TGCAGTGCTAGAGCCCCCGGCACTGAA.

CDR3 region: CASSTRENTEAFF. Incomplete CDR3 DNA: TGTGCCAGTAGTACCAGGGAGAACACTGAA. This chain uses TRBV19 with TRBJ1-1; D perhaps matches TRBD1 (5 bases). Sequencing ends 3 residues short of the CDR3 end; the germline J gene provides the rest. Germline-derived CDR1 and CDR2 are LNHDA and SQIVND (reference sequence). CDR3 length equals 13 residues. The V end was cut by 4 bases, the J end by 1 base, with 7 bases between.

Note on this clone: The read ends 3 residues shy of where the CDR3 ends; the end is completed using the germline J gene. This chain uses TRBV20-1 with TRBJ1-1; possible D gene TRBD1, 5 bases. The ends were cut back, 5 bases at V and 1 base at J, with 17 bases in the middle. Germline assignment: CDR1 DFQATT and CDR2 SNEGSKA (reference sequence). This CDR3 has 15 amino acids. CDR3 DNA, as far as it was read: TGCAGTGCTGAACTACTCGGACAAAAGAACACTGAA. Its translation: CSAELLGQKNTE. The complete CDR3 reads CSAELLGQKNTEAFF.

Regarding this clone: The CDR3 is cut off 3 residues early in the read; its end comes from the germline J gene. J is TRBJ1-1 and V is TRBV7-9; 10 bases align to TRBD1. V shed 3 bases, J shed 4 bases, and the junction held 2 bases outside the gene matches. CDR3 length equals 14 residues. Germline CDR1 and CDR2: SEHNR and FQNEAQ (reference sequence). The sequenced part of the CDR3 DNA is TGTGCCAGCAGCTTGAGGACAGGGGGCACTGAA. It specifies CASSLRTGGTE. The CDR3 in full is CASSLRTGGTEAFF.

This clone ranks as medium-sized in terms of frequency. The CDR3 end is not reached by the read, which stops 3 residues before it; the germline J gene fills it in. This chain joins TRBV29-1 and TRBJ1-2; TRBD1 matches at 7 bases. Germline V gives CDR1 SQVTM, CDR2 ANQGSEA. The trim removed 5 bases at V and 4 bases at J, leaving 10 bases unmatched. This CDR3 has 14 residues. Partial CDR3 DNA: TGCAGCGTTCAGGAACAGGGGCTCGGCTATGGC. Translating gives CSVQEQGLGYG. The entire CDR3 sequence reads CSVQEQGLGYGYTF.

With respect to this clone: The read ends 3 residues before the CDR3 terminus; that terminus is restored from the germline J gene. The chain recombines TRBV2 with TRBJ2-3, with a tentative D call TRBD1 (5 bases). Germline V gives CDR1 SNHLY, CDR2 FYNNEI. The CDR3 loop spans 14 amino acids. The CDR3 reads CASSEDMGLETQYF. The CDR3 DNA, read in part, is TGTGCCAGCAGTGAGGATATGGGGCTTGAGACG.

Of note for this clone: The read ends 3 residues before the CDR3 terminus; that terminus is restored from the germline J gene. The chain combines TRBV7-8 with TRBJ2-2; D might be TRBD1 (6 bases). The CDR3 covers 15 residues. Germline loops: CDR1 SGHVS, CDR2 FQNEAQ. CDR3 DNA, as far as it was read: TGTGCCAGCAGCTTGTGGGGGACAACTAATGAAAAG. Its translation is CASSLWGTTNEK. The whole CDR3 is CASSLWGTTNEKLFF.

Concerning this clone: The CDR3 end is not reached by the read, which stops 3 residues before it; the germline J gene fills it in. V is TRBV28 and J is TRBJ1-2; a weak D match, TRBD1 (5 bases). Germline values: CDR1 MDHEN, CDR2 SYDVKM. CDR3 length: 14 amino acids. The covered CDR3 bases are TGTGCCAGCAGTTTAATTTCAGGGTGGCAGAGC. This codes for CASSLISGWQS. In full, the CDR3 reads CASSLISGWQSYTF.

With respect to this clone: The CDR3 end falls 3 residues outside the read, so it is completed with the germline J gene. The V and J genes are TRBV10-3 and TRBJ2-5, with 11 bases that match TRBD1. V trimming: 6 bases; J trimming: 5 bases; junction bases outside the gene matches: 8. The V gene's germline CDR1 is ENHRY and CDR2 SYGVKD. The CDR3 sequence is 15 residues long. Partial CDR3 DNA: TGTGCCATCAGGAGAGGACAGGGGGCTCGGGAGACC. It is translated as CAIRRGQGARET. Given in full, the CDR3 is CAIRRGQGARETQYF.

CDR3 residues: CASKPDRSANTGELFF. The sequenced part of the CDR3 DNA is TGTGCCAGTAAGCCCGACAGGTCAGCGAACACCGGGGAG. The chain carries TRBV19 and TRBJ2-2; TRBD1 is a possible D gene (6 bases). The CDR3 end falls 3 residues outside the read, so it is completed with the germline J gene. V was shortened by 7 bases and J by 0 bases, with 15 bases between the two germline ends. The CDR3 is made up of 16 amino acids. Germline CDR1 LNHDA, CDR2 SQIVND (reference sequence).

CDR3 region: CASSAGSNQPQHF. The part of the CDR3 DNA that was read is TGTGCCAGCAGTGCAGGCTCAAATCAGCCC. V is TRBV2 and J is TRBJ1-5; D call uncertain. The read comes to an end 3 residues before the CDR3 does, leaving the germline J gene to fill in the end. The CDR3 runs to 13 residues. Trimming took off 4 bases at V and 4 bases at J, with 8 bases between the two ends. In germline, CDR1 is SNHLY, CDR2 FYNNEI. The complete variable domain, with remaining parts taken from reference TRBV2 and TRBJ1-5, reads EPEVTQTPSHQVTQMGQEVILRCVPISNHLYFYWYRQILGQKVEFLVSFYNNEISEKSEIFDDQFSVERPDGSNFTLKIRSTKLEDSAMYFCASSAGSNQPQHFGDGTRLSIL.

About this clone: The read stops 3 residues short of the end of the CDR3; the missing end is completed from the germline J gene. The V and J genes are TRBV2 and TRBJ2-3; 11 bases are shared with TRBD1. Germline V lookup: CDR1 SNHLY, CDR2 FYNNEI. This CDR3 spans 15 amino acids. V was pared by 6 bases and J by 8 bases, with 10 bases of the junction left unmatched. The CDR3 DNA, read in part, is TGTGCCAGCAGCGACGGACAGGGGGCATTGGCTACG. It codes for CASSDGQGALAT. The CDR3 as a whole reads CASSDGQGALATQYF.

With regard to this clone: The CDR3 end falls 3 residues outside the read, so it is completed with the germline J gene. The V gene is TRBV7-3, the J gene TRBJ2-4, with TRBD1 identical over 9 bases. The CDR3 totals 15 residues. Germline CDR1 reads SGHTA; CDR2 reads FQGTGA. The CDR3 loop reads CASSPGDRVSYGQYF. Partial CDR3 DNA: TGTGCCAGCAGCCCGGGGGACAGGGTGTCCTATGGT.